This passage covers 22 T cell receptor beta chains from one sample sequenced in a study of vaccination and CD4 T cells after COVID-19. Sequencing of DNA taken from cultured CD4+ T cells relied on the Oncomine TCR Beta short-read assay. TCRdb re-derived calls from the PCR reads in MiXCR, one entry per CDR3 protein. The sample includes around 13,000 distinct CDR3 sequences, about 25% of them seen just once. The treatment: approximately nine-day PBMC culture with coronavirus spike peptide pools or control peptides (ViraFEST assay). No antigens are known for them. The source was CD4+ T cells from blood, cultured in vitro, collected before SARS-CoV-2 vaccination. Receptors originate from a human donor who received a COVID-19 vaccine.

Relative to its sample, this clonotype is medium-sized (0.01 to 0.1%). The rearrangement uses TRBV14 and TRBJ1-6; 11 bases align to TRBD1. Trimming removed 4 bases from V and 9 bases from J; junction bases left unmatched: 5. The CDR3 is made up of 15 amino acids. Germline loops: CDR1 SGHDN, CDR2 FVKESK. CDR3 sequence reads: CASSPGQGAISPLHF. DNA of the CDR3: TGTGCCAGCAGCCCTGGACAGGGGGCGATTTCACCCCTCCACTTT.

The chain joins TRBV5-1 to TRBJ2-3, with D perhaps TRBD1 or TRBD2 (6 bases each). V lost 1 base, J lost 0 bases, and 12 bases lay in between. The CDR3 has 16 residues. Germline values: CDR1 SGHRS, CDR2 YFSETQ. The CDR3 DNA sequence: TGCGCCAGCAGCTTGTGGGGGGCAGGTAGCACAGATACGCAGTATTTT. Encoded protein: CASSLWGAGSTDTQYF. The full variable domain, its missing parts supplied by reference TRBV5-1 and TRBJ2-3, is KAGVTQTPRYLIKTRGQQVTLSCSPISGHRSVSWYQQTPGQGLQFLFEYFSETQRNKGNFPGRFSGRQFSNSRSEMNVSTLELGDSALYLCASSLWGAGSTDTQYFGPGTRLTVL.

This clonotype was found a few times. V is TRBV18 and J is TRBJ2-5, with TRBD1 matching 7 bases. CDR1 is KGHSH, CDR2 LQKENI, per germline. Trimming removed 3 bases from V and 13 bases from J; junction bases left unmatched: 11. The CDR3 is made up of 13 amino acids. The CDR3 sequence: CASSPLSDRVPYF. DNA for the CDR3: TGTGCCAGCTCACCCCTATCTGACAGGGTCCCGTACTTC.

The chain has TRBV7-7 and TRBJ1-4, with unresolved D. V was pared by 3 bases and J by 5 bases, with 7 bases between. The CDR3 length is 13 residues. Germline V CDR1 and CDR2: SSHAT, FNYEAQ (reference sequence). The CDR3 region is CASSFGPNEKLFF. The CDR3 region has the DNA TGTGCCAGCAGCTTCGGACCGAATGAAAAACTGTTTTTT.

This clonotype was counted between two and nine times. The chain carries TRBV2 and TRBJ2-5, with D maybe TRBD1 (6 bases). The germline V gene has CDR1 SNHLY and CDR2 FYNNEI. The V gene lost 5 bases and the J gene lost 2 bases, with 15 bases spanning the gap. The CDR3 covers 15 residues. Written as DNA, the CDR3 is TGTGCCAGCAGTCAGGGGCGAGGGAGACAAGAGACCCAGTACTTC. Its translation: CASSQGRGRQETQYF.

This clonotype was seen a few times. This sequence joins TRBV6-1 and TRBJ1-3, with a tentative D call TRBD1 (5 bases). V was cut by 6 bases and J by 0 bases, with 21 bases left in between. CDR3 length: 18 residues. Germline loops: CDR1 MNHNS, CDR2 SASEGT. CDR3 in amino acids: CASSFTYPTVLSGNTIYF. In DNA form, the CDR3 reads TGTGCCAGCAGCTTCACCTACCCGACAGTTCTCTCTGGAAACACCATATATTTT.

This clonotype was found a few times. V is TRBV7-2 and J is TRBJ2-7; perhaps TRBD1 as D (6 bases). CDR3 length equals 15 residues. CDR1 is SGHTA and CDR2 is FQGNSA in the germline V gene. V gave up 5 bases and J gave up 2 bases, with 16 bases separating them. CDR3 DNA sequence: TGTGCCAGCAGCCCACAGGGACGGGCGACCTACGAGCAGTACTTC. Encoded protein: CASSPQGRATYEQYF.

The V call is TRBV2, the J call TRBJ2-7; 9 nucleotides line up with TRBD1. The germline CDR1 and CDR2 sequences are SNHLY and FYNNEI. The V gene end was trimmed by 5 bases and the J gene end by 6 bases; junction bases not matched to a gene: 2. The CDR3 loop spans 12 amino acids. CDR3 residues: CASSQTGGEQYF. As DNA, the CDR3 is TGTGCCAGCAGTCAGACAGGGGGCGAGCAGTACTTC.

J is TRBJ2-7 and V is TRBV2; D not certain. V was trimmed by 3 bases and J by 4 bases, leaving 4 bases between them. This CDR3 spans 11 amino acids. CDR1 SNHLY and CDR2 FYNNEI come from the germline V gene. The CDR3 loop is CASSEGYEQYF. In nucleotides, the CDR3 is TGTGCCAGCAGTGAGGGGTACGAGCAGTACTTC.

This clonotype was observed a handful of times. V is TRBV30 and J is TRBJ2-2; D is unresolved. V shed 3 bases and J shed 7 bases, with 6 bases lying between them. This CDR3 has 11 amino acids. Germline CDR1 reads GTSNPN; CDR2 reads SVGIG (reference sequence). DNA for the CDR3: TGTGCCTGGAGAGTAGGCGGGGAGCTGTTTTTT. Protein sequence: CAWRVGGELFF.

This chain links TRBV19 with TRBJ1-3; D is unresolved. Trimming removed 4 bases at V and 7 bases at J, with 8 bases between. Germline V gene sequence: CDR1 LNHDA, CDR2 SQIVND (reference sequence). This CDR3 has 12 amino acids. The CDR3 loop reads CASSTRRNTIYF. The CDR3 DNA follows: TGTGCCAGTAGTACCCGACGGAACACCATATATTTT.

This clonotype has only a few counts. The CDR3 protein is CSARGNTEAFF. DNA for the CDR3: TGCAGTGCTAGAGGGAACACTGAAGCTTTCTTT. The gene calls are TRBV20-1 and TRBJ1-1; unclear D gene. The length of the CDR3 is 11 residues. Germline V lookup: CDR1 DFQATT, CDR2 SNEGSKA (reference sequence). The ends were cut back, 1 base at V and 1 base at J, with 1 base in the middle.

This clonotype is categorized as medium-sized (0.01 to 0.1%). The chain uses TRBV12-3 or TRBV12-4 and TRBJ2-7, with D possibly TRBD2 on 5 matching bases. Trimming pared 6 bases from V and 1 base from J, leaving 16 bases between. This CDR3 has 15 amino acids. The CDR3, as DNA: TGTGCCAGCAGCTATCGGACTGGCACGTCCTACGAGCAGTACTTC. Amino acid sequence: CASSYRTGTSYEQYF.

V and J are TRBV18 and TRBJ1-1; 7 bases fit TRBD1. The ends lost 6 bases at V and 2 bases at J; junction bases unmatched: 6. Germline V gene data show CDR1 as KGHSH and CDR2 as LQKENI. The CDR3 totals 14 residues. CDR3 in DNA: TGTGCCAGCTCGCGTACAGGGGAAAACACTGAAGCTTTCTTT. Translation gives CASSRTGENTEAFF.

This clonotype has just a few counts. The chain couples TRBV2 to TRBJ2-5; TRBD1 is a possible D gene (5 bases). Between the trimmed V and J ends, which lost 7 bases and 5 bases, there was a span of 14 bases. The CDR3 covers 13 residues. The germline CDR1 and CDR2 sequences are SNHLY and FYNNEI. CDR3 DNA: TGTGCCAGCAACCGACAGCTTCGGGAGACCCAGTACTTC. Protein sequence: CASNRQLRETQYF.

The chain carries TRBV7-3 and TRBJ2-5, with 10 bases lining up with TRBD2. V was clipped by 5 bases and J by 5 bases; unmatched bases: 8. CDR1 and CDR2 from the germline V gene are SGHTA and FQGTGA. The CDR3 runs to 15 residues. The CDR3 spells CASSPAGGPWETQYF. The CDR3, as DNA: TGTGCCAGCAGCCCAGCGGGGGGGCCGTGGGAGACCCAGTACTTC.

The CDR3 region has the DNA TGTGCCAGCAGTTACTCATCAGGGGTGGTGGGGAACACTGAAGCTTTCTTT. Amino acid sequence: CASSYSSGVVGNTEAFF. The J gene is TRBJ1-1, the V gene TRBV6-5; possibly TRBD1 for D (6 bases). The germline CDR1 and CDR2 sequences are MNHEY and SVGAGI. V gave up 0 bases and J gave up 1 base, with 15 bases separating them. CDR3 length: 17 residues.

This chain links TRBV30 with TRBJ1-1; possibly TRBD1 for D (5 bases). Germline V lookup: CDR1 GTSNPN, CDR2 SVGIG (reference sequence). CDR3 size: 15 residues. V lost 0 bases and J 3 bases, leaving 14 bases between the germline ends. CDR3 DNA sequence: TGTGCCTGGAGTGTACGGGCAGGGCAGTACACTGAAGCTTTCTTT. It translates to CAWSVRAGQYTEAFF.

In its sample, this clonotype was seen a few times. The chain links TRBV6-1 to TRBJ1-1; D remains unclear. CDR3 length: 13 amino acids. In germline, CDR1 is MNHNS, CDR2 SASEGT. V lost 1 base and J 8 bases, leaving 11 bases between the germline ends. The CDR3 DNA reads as TGTGCCAGCAGTGAAGTTGCGGAGGACGAAGCTTTCTTT. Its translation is CASSEVAEDEAFF.

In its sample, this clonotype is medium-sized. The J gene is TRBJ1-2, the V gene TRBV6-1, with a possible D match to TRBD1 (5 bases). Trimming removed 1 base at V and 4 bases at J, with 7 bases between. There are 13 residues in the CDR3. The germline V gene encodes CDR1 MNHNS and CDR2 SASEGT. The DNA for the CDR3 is TGTGCCAGCAGTGAAGGCAGGGCCTATGGCTACACCTTC. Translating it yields CASSEGRAYGYTF.

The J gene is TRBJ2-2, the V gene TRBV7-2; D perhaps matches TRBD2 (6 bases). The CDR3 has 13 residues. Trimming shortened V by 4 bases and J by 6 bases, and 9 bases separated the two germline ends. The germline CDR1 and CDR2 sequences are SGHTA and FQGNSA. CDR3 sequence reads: CASSSRGAGELFF. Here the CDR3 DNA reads TGTGCCAGCAGCTCGCGCGGGGCCGGGGAGCTGTTTTTT.

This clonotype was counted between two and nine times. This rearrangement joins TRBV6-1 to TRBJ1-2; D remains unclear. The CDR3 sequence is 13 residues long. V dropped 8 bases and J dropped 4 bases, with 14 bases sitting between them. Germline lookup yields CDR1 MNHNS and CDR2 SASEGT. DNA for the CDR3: TGTGCCAGCGGGTCAGGTTCCCTCTATGGCTACACCTTC. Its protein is CASGSGSLYGYTF.